Below, 23 T cell receptor beta chains from the same sample are listed, as sequenced in a study of graft-versus-host responses after intestinal transplantation (dated by TCRdb to the early 2020s). The time point label corresponds to: cells obtained before transplantation from donor or recipient. The library was made by the immunoSEQ multiplex PCR assay. TCRdb provides this immuneACCESS table in a form limited to in-frame rearrangements. Some clones are lacking; in checked studies, under half of them reflect an unresolved V gene, and why the rest are absent is not known. For this sample there are about 86,000 clones; approximately 90% appear just once. The ten largest clones take up under 0.3% of the sample. Their cognate antigens are unknown. The sequences come from unstimulated CD4+ T cells sorted from spleen or lymph node cells, collected before transplant. Every receptor here comes from a human donor who was the organ donor for an intestinal transplant.

The chain joins TRBV6-7 to TRBJ2-7; TRBD1 matches at 9 bases. TRBV6-7 falls under the ORF class, with uncertain function. Trimming at V came to 5 bases and at J to 2 bases, leaving 16 bases not matched to a gene. This CDR3 is 18 amino acids long. The CDR3, as DNA: TGTGCCAGCAGTGACCGGGACAGGGCCCCTCTTGGGGCCTACGAGCAGTACTTC. This translates into CASSDRDRAPLGAYEQYF.

The chain joins TRBV2 to TRBJ2-1; 9 bases fit TRBD1. Germline lookup yields CDR1 SNHLY and CDR2 FYNNEI. The CDR3 spans 15 residues. After removal of 7 bases from V and 4 bases from J, the junction contained 8 bases not matched to a gene. CDR3 amino acids: CASTLDRGSYNEQFF. In DNA, the CDR3 is TGTGCCAGCACCCTGGACAGGGGCAGTTACAATGAGCAGTTCTTC.

With respect to this clone: The same CDR3 arises from other DNA sequences in this sample as well. The chain carries TRBV27 and TRBJ2-6; TRBD2 is a possible D gene (6 bases). This CDR3 comprises 14 residues. CDR1 MNHEY and CDR2 SMNVEV come from the germline V gene (reference sequence). Trimming removed 6 bases at V and 3 bases at J, with 9 bases between. CDR3 bases: TGTGCCAGCAGCCGGGGGAGTGGGGCCAACGTCCTGACTTTC. It yields the protein CASSRGSGANVLTF.

V gene TRBV18 combines with J gene TRBJ1-2, with TRBD1 as a possible D gene (6 bases). Trimming stripped 2 bases from V and 4 bases from J, with 11 bases between. This CDR3 has 14 residues. In germline, CDR1 is KGHSH, CDR2 LQKENI. The CDR3 DNA is TGTGCCAGCTCACCAACGATGACAGGCTATGGCTACACCTTC. It is translated as CASSPTMTGYGYTF.

The CDR3 coding sequence is TGTGCCAGCCGGGTATCGGCGAGTCAGCCCCAGCATTTT. As protein: CASRVSASQPQHF. The chain uses TRBV6-5 and TRBJ1-5, with no clear D. Trimming stripped 8 bases from V and 6 bases from J, with 14 bases between. Germline V gene data show CDR1 as MNHEY and CDR2 as SVGAGI. The CDR3 consists of 13 residues.

This chain connects TRBV12-2 to TRBJ1-3; the D call TRBD1 from the table was never checked on the DNA. TRBV12-2 is recorded as a pseudogene. The CDR3 sequence is 19 residues long. CDR3 amino acids: CASRYRPGGQESSGNTIYF. DNA for the CDR3: TGTGCAAGTCGCTACCGACCGGGGGGACAGGAAAGCTCTGGAAACACCATATATTTT.

This rearrangement joins TRBV5-4 to TRBJ1-6, with 8 positions matching TRBD1. From germline, CDR1 is SGHNT and CDR2 YYREEE (reference sequence). This CDR3 has 14 amino acids. The trim removed 6 bases at V and 6 bases at J, leaving 5 bases unmatched. In nucleotides, the CDR3 is TGTGCCAGCACTAAACAGGGGGGTAATTCACCCCTCCACTTT. Translated: CASTKQGGNSPLHF.

The table lists this clone with a few counts. The chain joins TRBV2 to TRBJ2-7; 11 bases agree with TRBD2. The CDR3 length is 15 residues. Germline V gene sequence: CDR1 SNHLY, CDR2 FYNNEI. Losses at the gene ends were 6 bases for V and 3 bases for J; bases not matched to a gene: 7. DNA for the CDR3: TGTGCCAGCAGAAGATCACTAGCGGGAGACTACGAGCAGTACTTC. Protein sequence: CASRRSLAGDYEQYF.

Only one count was recorded for this clone. The CDR3 protein is CASSYYSLSSYNEQFF. The DNA of the CDR3 is TGCGCCAGCAGCTATTACTCCCTGAGCTCCTACAATGAGCAGTTCTTC. V is TRBV5-1 and J is TRBJ2-1, with D unresolved. CDR1 is SGHRS, CDR2 YFSETQ, per germline. The CDR3 covers 16 residues. V was trimmed by 3 bases and J by 0 bases, leaving 13 bases between them.

The V and J genes are TRBV7-9 and TRBJ1-4; the match to TRBD1 covers 7 bases. The CDR3 contains 16 residues. The V gene end was trimmed by 1 base and the J gene end by 8 bases; junction bases not matched to a gene: 10. Per the germline V gene, CDR1 is SEHNR and CDR2 is FQNEAQ (reference sequence). The CDR3 protein is CASSLGSGTEKEKLFF. The CDR3 DNA is TGTGCCAGCAGCTTAGGTTCCGGGACAGAGAAGGAAAAACTGTTTTTT.

The CDR3 DNA is TGTGCCAGCAGCCTACAGGGGACGGGGGAAGCTTTCTTT. The encoded protein is CASSLQGTGEAFF. The V and J genes are TRBV5-6 and TRBJ1-1, with 7 bases that match TRBD1. Germline lookup yields CDR1 SGHDT and CDR2 YYEEEE. V trimming: 4 bases; J trimming: 8 bases; junction bases outside the gene matches: 8. This CDR3 has 13 amino acids.

This clone was observed a handful of times. The CDR3: CASSGGQASRYGYTF. In nucleotides, the CDR3 is TGTGCCAGCTCAGGGGGACAGGCCTCGAGATATGGCTACACCTTC. This chain joins TRBV18 and TRBJ1-2; 8 bases match TRBD1. This CDR3 is built from 15 residues. Germline lookup yields CDR1 KGHSH and CDR2 LQKENI. V gave up 5 bases and J gave up 5 bases; unmatched junction bases: 10. Complete variable domain (other parts from reference TRBV18 and TRBJ1-2): NAGVMQNPRHLVRRRGQEARLRCSPMKGHSHVYWYRQLPEEGLKFMVYLQKENIIDESGMPKERFSAEFPKEGPSILRIQQVVRGDSAAYFCASSGGQASRYGYTFGSGTRLTVV.

V and J are TRBV4-2 and TRBJ2-5; TRBD2 is a possible D gene (6 bases). Germline lookup yields CDR1 LGHNA and CDR2 YNFKEQ. V was trimmed by 4 bases and J by 5 bases, leaving 11 bases between them. The CDR3 covers 13 residues. The CDR3, as DNA: TGTGCCAGCAGCCTCACTAGCCCGGAGACCCAGTACTTC. Protein sequence: CASSLTSPETQYF.

The V and J genes are TRBV9 and TRBJ1-1, with TRBD1 as a possible D gene (6 bases). CDR3 length: 15 amino acids. Germline V gene lookup returns CDR1 SGDLS and CDR2 YYNGEE. The germline V and J ends were trimmed by 0 bases and 5 bases, with 14 bases remaining between them. The CDR3 loop reads CASSVVTGRGTEAFF. The CDR3 coding sequence is TGTGCCAGCAGCGTAGTCACAGGGCGGGGGACTGAAGCTTTCTTT.

The gene calls are TRBV7-9 and TRBJ2-3; tentatively, D is TRBD2 (7 bases). This CDR3 region has 14 residues. Germline CDR1 reads SEHNR; CDR2 reads FQNEAQ (reference sequence). V was cut by 1 base and J by 6 bases, with 11 bases left in between. The CDR3 bases are TGTGCCAGCAGCTTAGGGGGGGGGCCGGATACGCAGTATTTT. Its protein is CASSLGGGPDTQYF.

The chain links TRBV25-1 to TRBJ2-7; 7 nucleotides line up with TRBD1. From germline, CDR1 is MGHDK and CDR2 SYGVNS. This CDR3 is built from 15 residues. The V gene end was trimmed by 3 bases and the J gene end by 7 bases; junction bases not matched to a gene: 12. CDR3 nucleotides: TGTGCCAGCAGTGAGGACTTCACACCGGGACAGGAGCAGTACTTC. Translating it yields CASSEDFTPGQEQYF.

This sequence joins TRBV25-1 and TRBJ1-2, with TRBD1 matching 8 bases. CDR3 size: 16 residues. Germline V gene sequence: CDR1 MGHDK, CDR2 SYGVNS. V lost 3 bases, J lost 7 bases, and 13 bases stayed unmatched. The CDR3: CASSEPGSGGRSGYTF. The CDR3 coding sequence is TGTGCCAGCAGTGAGCCCGGGTCAGGGGGCAGGAGTGGCTACACCTTC.

This clone was detected a few times. The V call is TRBV4-1, the J call TRBJ1-6; maybe TRBD1 (5 bases). CDR3 size: 14 residues. The germline V gene encodes CDR1 MGHRA and CDR2 YSYEKL. Trimming removed 0 bases from V and 12 bases from J, with 12 bases in between. CDR3 residues: CASSQEGRGIPLHF. In nucleotides, the CDR3 is TGCGCCAGCAGCCAAGAGGGGCGGGGAATACCCCTCCACTTT.

The DNA for the CDR3 is TGTGCCAGCTCGGGCCAGGGAGGGGTCGGTGAGCAGTTCTTC. Its protein is CASSGQGGVGEQFF. This chain links TRBV18 with TRBJ2-1, with TRBD2 matching 7 bases. The CDR3 consists of 14 residues. CDR1 and CDR2 (germline): KGHSH, LQKENI. Trimming took 6 bases from V and 9 from J; bases not matched to a gene: 11.

V usage is TRBV28 and J usage is TRBJ1-1; 8 nucleotides match TRBD1. This CDR3 is built from 14 residues. The V segment lost 1 base and the J segment 6 bases; nucleotides outside the gene matches: 4. Germline CDR1 MDHEN, CDR2 SYDVKM. CDR3 DNA: TGTGCCAGCAGTTTATTCAGGGGGCTCGCTGAAGCTTTCTTT. Its translation is CASSLFRGLAEAFF.

This clone was recorded only once. CDR3: CASSGTSGARVNEQFF. The CDR3 DNA sequence: TGCGCCAGCAGTGGAACTAGCGGGGCCAGGGTCAATGAGCAGTTCTTC. The chain has TRBV5-1 and TRBJ2-1, with TRBD2 matching over 10 bases. The V segment lost 5 bases and the J segment 6 bases; nucleotides outside the gene matches: 11. This CDR3 is 16 amino acids long. CDR1 is SGHRS, CDR2 YFSETQ, per germline.

This chain uses TRBV18 with TRBJ2-3; 10 positions match TRBD1. Looked up from germline, CDR1 is KGHSH and CDR2 is LQKENI. This CDR3 region has 14 residues. V was clipped by 4 bases and J by 3 bases; unmatched bases: 1. The DNA for the CDR3 is TGTGCCAGCTCACGGGACAGGGGTACAGATACGCAGTATTTT. This translates into CASSRDRGTDTQYF.

This chain joins TRBV5-1 and TRBJ1-2; tentative D call: TRBD1 (6 bases). CDR1 is SGHRS and CDR2 is YFSETQ in the germline V gene. Trimming left V 4 bases short and J 5 bases short, with 18 bases between. This CDR3 has 15 amino acids. The CDR3 spells CASSPSGQDLYGYTF. In nucleotides, the CDR3 is TGCGCCAGCAGCCCCTCGGGACAAGACCTTTATGGCTACACCTTC.